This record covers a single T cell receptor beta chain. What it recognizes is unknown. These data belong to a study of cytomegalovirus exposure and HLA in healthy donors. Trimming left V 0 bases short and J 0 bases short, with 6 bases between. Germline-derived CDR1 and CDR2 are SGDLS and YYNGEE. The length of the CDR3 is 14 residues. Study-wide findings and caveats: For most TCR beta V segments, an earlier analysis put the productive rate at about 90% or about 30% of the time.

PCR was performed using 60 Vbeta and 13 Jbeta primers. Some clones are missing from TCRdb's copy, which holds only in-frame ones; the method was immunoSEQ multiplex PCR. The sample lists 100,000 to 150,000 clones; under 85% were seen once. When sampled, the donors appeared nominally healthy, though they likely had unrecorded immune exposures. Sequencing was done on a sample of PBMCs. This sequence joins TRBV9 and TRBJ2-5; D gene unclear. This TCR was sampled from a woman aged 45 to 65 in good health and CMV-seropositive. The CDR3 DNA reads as TGTGCCAGCAGCGTAGGCGGTAACCAAGAGACCCAGTACTTC. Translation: CASSVGGNQETQYF.